The clone carrying this T cell receptor beta chain was seen once. The data belong to a study of blood T cell repertoires in COVID-19. In the study overall: Collection of acute and convalescent COVID-19 samples took place in the United States, Italy and Spain. PBMCs, B-cell-depleted T cells, or T cells provided the cDNA or gDNA that made up the material.

Repertoires were generated with immunoSEQ multiplex PCR, while TCRdb's copy carries only in-frame clones and drops some. The data show just over 300,000 clones, about nine tenths seen once. Patients from Seattle were sampled longitudinally, starting during active infection. Sequenced: peripheral blood. This clonotype was sampled from a young woman with COVID-19, enrolled during active disease.

The CDR3 DNA follows: TGTGCCAGCAGACCCGATGGGGAGTATCAGCCCCAGCATTTT. Its protein is CASRPDGEYQPQHF. The rearrangement joins TRBV6-5 to TRBJ1-5, with D unresolved. The ends were cut back, 6 bases at V and 5 bases at J, with 14 bases in the middle. This CDR3 region has 14 residues. CDR1 and CDR2 (germline): MNHEY, SVGAGI.